This TCR beta chain was sequenced in a study of control samples from healthy donors and cancer patients. CDR1 SEHNR and CDR2 FQNEAQ come from the germline V gene (reference sequence). J was trimmed by 4 bases and V by 5 bases; bases with no gene match: 11. CDR3 size: 16 residues. Libraries were prepared by immunoSEQ multiplex PCR; TCRdb keeps only in-frame clonotypes and omits some of them. Among about 170,000 clones, 70% to 90% were seen once, and the ten largest hold around 12%. The chain is built from TRBV7-9 and TRBJ1-2; 9 positions match TRBD1. The source material was blood. The clonotype comes from a man aged 25 to 40 in good health. CDR3 sequence (DNA): TGTGCCAGCAGCGCTCCGGGACAGGGAATTCGCTATGGCTACACCTTC. Protein product: CASSAPGQGIRYGYTF.